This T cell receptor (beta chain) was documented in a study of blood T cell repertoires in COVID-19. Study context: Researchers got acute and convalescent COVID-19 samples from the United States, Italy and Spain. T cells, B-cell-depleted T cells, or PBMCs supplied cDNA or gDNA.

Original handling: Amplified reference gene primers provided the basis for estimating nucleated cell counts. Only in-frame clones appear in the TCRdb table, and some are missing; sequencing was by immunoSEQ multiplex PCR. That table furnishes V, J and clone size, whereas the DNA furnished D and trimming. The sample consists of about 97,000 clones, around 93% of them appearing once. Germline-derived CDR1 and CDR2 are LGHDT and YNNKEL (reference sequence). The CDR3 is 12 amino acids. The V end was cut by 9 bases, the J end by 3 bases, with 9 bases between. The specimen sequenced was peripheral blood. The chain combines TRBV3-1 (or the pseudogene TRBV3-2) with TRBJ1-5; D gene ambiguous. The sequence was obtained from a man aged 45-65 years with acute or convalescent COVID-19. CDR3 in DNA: TGTGCCAGTAGCGAGTTCAATCAGCCCCAGCATTTT. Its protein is CASSEFNQPQHF.